A selection of T cell receptor beta chains follows, all from one sample in a study of cytomegalovirus exposure and HLA in healthy donors. Produced via immunoSEQ multiplex PCR; TCRdb's table is partial and in-frame only. The sample has 150,000 to 180,000 clones, 80% seen once. Sequencing used PBMCs. The receptors originated from a man aged 25 to 45 in good health and CMV-seropositive. CDR3s include the opening cysteine and the closing phenylalanine or tryptophan. Fields, in order: D gene, V gene, J gene, clone size, CDR3 DNA, CDR3 protein. A D gene is named only where the DNA matches it firmly. Only part of the rows carry a size: once, few, many, or a class if the clone is expanded.

-,TRBV5-1,TRBJ2-7,few,TGCGCCAGCAGCTTGGGGACAGCCTCCTACGAGCAGTACTTC,CASSLGTASYEQYF
-,TRBV18,TRBJ1-4,-,TGTGCCAGCTCACCACCGGGGTTTCGGGGGGCGCATGAAAAACTGTTTTTT,CASSPPGFRGAHEKLFF
TRBD1,TRBV6-1,TRBJ1-1,-,TGTGCCAGCAGCCTGGACAGGGGGGGCACTGAAGCTTTCTTT,CASSLDRGGTEAFF
-,TRBV2,TRBJ1-5,-,TGTGCCAGCAGTCCGCATGGCCCTAGCAATCAGCCCCAGCATTTT,CASSPHGPSNQPQHF
TRBD2,TRBV7-9,TRBJ2-7,-,TGTGCCAGCAGCATCACTAGCGGGTCCTCCTTTTTGAACTCCTACGAGCAGTACTTC,CASSITSGSSFLNSYEQYF
TRBD1,TRBV18,TRBJ1-2,-,TGTGCCAGCTCACTTTACAGGGGCCACGCCGATGGCTACACCTTC,CASSLYRGHADGYTF
-,TRBV5-4,TRBJ2-1,-,TGTGCCAGCAGCTTTGGAGGGGATGAGCAGTTCTTC,CASSFGGDEQFF
-,TRBV5-1,TRBJ2-1,-,TGCGCCAGCAGCTTGAGAGAAACGGGAATATACAATGAGCAGTTCTTC,CASSLRETGIYNEQFF
-,TRBV28,TRBJ1-4,once,TGTGCCAGCAGTTTATCGGGTGGGGCCGTACGGGAAAAACTGTTTTTT,CASSLSGGAVREKLFF
TRBD1,TRBV18,TRBJ2-3,-,TGTGCCAGCTCACCAGGACAGGGGGCCACAGATACGCAGTATTTT,CASSPGQGATDTQYF
TRBD1,TRBV2,TRBJ2-7,-,TGTGCCAGCAGTGGACAGGGGCCCTACGAGCAGTACTTC,CASSGQGPYEQYF
-,TRBV28,TRBJ2-5,-,TGTGCCAGCAGTTTGATTCGGGACAAACAAGAGACCCAGTACTTC,CASSLIRDKQETQYF
-,TRBV6-5,TRBJ2-3,-,TGTGCCAGCAAAATGGGCGTAAGCACAGATACGCAGTATTTT,CASKMGVSTDTQYF
TRBD1,TRBV5-1,TRBJ1-4,-,TGCGCCAGCAGCCCGTGGACAGGTTCTAATGAAAAACTGTTTTTT,CASSPWTGSNEKLFF
TRBD1,TRBV28,TRBJ2-1,once,TGTGCCAGCTGGAGGAGGACAGGGATGAGCAATGAGCAGTTCTTC,CASWRRTGMSNEQFF
-,TRBV5-1,TRBJ2-7,once,TGCGCCAGCAGCCTGGGCGGCGGTACCTACGAGCAGTACTTC,CASSLGGGTYEQYF
TRBD1,TRBV19,TRBJ2-1,-,TGTGCCAGTAGTCCCGGGACAGGGACGGACAATGAGCAGTTCTTC,CASSPGTGTDNEQFF
-,TRBV14,TRBJ1-3,-,TGTGCCAGCAGCCAACGAGGGAACTTTGCTGGAAACACCATATATTTT,CASSQRGNFAGNTIYF
-,TRBV4-1,TRBJ2-7,-,TGCGCCAGCAGCCCCGGCTCCGGGAACTACGAGCAGTACTTC,CASSPGSGNYEQYF
TRBD1,TRBV5-1,TRBJ2-5,few,TGCGCCACCGGGACAGGGGGAGTAGAGACCCAGTACTTC,CATGTGGVETQYF
TRBD1,TRBV2,TRBJ2-7,-,TGTGCCAGCAGGAAAGGGACAGGGAGCTCCTACGAGCAGTACTTC,CASRKGTGSSYEQYF
-,TRBV19,TRBJ1-5,-,TGTGCCAGTAGTATAGAGGGGGACTATAGCAATCAGCCCCAGCATTTT,CASSIEGDYSNQPQHF
-,TRBV28,TRBJ1-4,few,TGTGCCAGCGGTGGGACACCAAATCGGGAAAAACTGTTTTTT,CASGGTPNREKLFF
TRBD1,TRBV28,TRBJ2-7,-,TGTGCCAGCAGTTCACCGGGACAGGGAAGCGGCGAGCAGTACTTC,CASSSPGQGSGEQYF
-,TRBV7-8,TRBJ2-2,few,TGTGCCAGCAGCGCCCCGGGAACCGGGGAGCTGTTTTTT,CASSAPGTGELFF
-,TRBV4-2,TRBJ2-5,-,TGTGCCAGCAGCCGGAGTCGGGGAGAGACCCAGTACTTC,CASSRSRGETQYF
-,TRBV5-6,TRBJ2-5,-,TGTGCCAGCAGCTTAGCCGAGACCCAGTACTTC,CASSLAETQYF
TRBD2,TRBV29-1,TRBJ2-5,-,TGCACCGGGTGGGGGGGTGGAGAGACCCAGTACTTC,CTGWGGGETQYF
-,TRBV5-1,TRBJ1-2,few,TGCGCCAGCAGCTTGGTCAGGGACTATGGCTACACCTTC,CASSLVRDYGYTF
TRBD2,TRBV27,TRBJ2-1,-,TGTGCCAGCAGTTCGACTAGCGGGGCCTACAATGAGCAGTTCTTC,CASSSTSGAYNEQFF
-,TRBV7-3,TRBJ2-1,-,TGTGCCGGCAGCTTAATCCAGGGCTCCTACAATGAGCAGTTCTTC,CAGSLIQGSYNEQFF
-,TRBV19,TRBJ2-5,-,TGTGCCAGTAGAACGACGGCGGGTGGAGAGACCCAGTACTTC,CASRTTAGGETQYF
-,TRBV7-2,TRBJ1-2,-,TGTGCCAGCAGCTTAGGGGTGGGGGCGTCAGCTAACTATGGCTACACCTTC,CASSLGVGASANYGYTF
-,TRBV5-6,TRBJ2-7,-,TGTGCCAGCAGCTTGTCCCTCCAGACAGACTACGAGCAGTACTTC,CASSLSLQTDYEQYF
TRBD2,TRBV2,TRBJ2-7,-,TGTGCCAGCAGTTCTCCAGGGACTAGCGGAACCTACGAGCAGTACTTC,CASSSPGTSGTYEQYF
TRBD2,TRBV2,TRBJ2-7,-,TGTGCCAGCAGCACGGGACTAGTATCAAACGAGCAGTACTTC,CASSTGLVSNEQYF
TRBD2,TRBV27,TRBJ2-7,-,TGTGCCAGCAGTTTATCTCCTAGCGGGAGCAACGAGCAGTACTTC,CASSLSPSGSNEQYF
TRBD2,TRBV7-9,TRBJ2-7,-,TGTGCCAGCAGCTTAATAAGCGGGAGGGTGATGGCGGAGCAGTACTTC,CASSLISGRVMAEQYF